This T cell receptor beta chain derives from a study of T cells expressing NK-cell markers. Following a re-call of the 5' RACE reads, TCRdb has one entry per CDR3 protein and lacks DNA. This sample contains roughly 380,000 distinct CDR3 sequences. The CDR3 totals 14 residues. CDR1 SEHNR and CDR2 FQNEAQ come from the germline V gene (reference sequence). The sequence derives from a man aged 18 to 69 in good health. The V gene is TRBV7-9, the J gene TRBJ1-1; no DNA is available, so the TRBD1 call from TCRdb remains unchecked. The sequenced sample consisted of blood T cells: a sorted CD56 or NKG2C T cell subset, CD4+ or CD8+ T cells, or bulk PBMC T cells (not recorded which). The CDR3 reads CASNRQGISGGAFF.